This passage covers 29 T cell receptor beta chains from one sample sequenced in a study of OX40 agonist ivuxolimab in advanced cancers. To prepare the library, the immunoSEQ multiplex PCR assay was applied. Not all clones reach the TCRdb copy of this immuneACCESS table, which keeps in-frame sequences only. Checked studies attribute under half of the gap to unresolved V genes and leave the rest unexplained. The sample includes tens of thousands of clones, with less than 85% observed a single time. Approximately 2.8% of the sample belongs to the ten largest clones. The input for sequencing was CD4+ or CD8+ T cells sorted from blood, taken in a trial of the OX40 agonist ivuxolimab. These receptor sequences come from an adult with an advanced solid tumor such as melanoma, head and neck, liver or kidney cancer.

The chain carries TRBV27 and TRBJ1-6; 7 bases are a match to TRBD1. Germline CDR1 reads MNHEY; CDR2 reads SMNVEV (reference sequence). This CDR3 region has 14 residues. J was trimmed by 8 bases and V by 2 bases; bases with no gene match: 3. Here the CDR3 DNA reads TGTGCCAGCAGTTTACCAGGGGGTGATTCACCCCTCCACTTT. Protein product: CASSLPGGDSPLHF.

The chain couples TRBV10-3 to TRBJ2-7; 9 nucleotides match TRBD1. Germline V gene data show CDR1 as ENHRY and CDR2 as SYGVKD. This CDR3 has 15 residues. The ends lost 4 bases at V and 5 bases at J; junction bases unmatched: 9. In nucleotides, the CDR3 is TGTGCCATCAGTGGATCGGGACAGGGTTTCCACGAGCAGTACTTC. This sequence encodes CAISGSGQGFHEQYF.

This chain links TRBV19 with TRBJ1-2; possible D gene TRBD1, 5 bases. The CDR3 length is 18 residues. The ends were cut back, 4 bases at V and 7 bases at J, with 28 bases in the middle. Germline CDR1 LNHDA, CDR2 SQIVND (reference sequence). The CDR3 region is CASSTPGEALSRSGGYTF. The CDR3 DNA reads TGTGCCAGTAGTACCCCGGGGGAGGCCTTGTCTCGATCGGGTGGCTACACCTTC.

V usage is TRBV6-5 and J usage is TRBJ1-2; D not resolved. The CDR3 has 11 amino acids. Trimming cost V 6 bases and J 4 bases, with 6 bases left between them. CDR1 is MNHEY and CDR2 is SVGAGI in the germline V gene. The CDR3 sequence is CASSHSYGYTF. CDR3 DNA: TGTGCCAGCAGCCACAGCTATGGCTACACCTTC.

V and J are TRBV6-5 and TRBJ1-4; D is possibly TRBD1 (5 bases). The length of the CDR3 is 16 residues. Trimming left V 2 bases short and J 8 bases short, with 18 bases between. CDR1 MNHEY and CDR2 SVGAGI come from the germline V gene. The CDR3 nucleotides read TGTGCCAGCAGTTACAGACTTGGGTTAGGGGACGAAAAACTGTTTTTT. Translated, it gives CASSYRLGLGDEKLFF.

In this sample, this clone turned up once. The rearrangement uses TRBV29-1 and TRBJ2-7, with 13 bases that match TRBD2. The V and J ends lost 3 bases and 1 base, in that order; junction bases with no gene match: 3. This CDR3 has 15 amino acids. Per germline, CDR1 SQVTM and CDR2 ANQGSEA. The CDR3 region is CSVDRTSGGSYEQYF. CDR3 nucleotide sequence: TGCAGCGTTGACCGGACTAGCGGGGGATCCTACGAGCAGTACTTC.

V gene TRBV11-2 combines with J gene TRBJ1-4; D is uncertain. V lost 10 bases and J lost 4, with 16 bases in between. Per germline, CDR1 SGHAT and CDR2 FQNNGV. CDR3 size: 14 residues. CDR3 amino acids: CATKDTLFNEKLFF. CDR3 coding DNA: TGTGCCACAAAAGACACCCTGTTTAATGAAAAACTGTTTTTT. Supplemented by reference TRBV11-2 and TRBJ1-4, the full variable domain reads EAGVAQSPRYKIIEKRQSVAFWCNPISGHATLYWYQQILGQGPKLLIQFQNNGVVDDSQLPKDRFSAERLKGVDSTLKIQPAKLEDSAVYLCATKDTLFNEKLFFGSGTQLSVL.

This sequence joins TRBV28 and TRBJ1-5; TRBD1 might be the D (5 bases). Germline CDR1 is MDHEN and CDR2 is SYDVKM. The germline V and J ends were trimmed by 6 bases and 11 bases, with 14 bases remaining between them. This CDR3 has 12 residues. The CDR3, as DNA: TGTGCCAGCAGCTTCGGGGGGGTGACCCAGCATTTT. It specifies CASSFGGVTQHF.

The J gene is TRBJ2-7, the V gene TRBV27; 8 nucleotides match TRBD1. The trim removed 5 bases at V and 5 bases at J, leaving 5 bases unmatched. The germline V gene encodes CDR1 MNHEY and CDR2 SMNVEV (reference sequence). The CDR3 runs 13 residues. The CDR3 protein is CASSPGQGHEQYF. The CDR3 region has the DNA TGTGCCAGCAGTCCTGGACAGGGCCACGAGCAGTACTTC.

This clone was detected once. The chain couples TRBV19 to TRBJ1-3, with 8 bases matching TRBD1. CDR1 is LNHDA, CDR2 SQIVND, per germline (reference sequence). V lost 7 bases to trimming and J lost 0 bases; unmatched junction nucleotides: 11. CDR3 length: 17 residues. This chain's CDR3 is CASTGVGTGPSGNTIYF. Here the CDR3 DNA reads TGTGCCAGTACGGGAGTGGGGACAGGACCCTCTGGAAACACCATATATTTT.

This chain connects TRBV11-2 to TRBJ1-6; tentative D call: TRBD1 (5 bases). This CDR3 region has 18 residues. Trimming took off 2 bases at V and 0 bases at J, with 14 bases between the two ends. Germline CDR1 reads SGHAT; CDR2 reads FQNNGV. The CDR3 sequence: CASSLWAGVDSYNSPLHF. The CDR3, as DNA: TGTGCCAGCAGCTTATGGGCGGGGGTCGACTCCTATAATTCACCCCTCCACTTT.

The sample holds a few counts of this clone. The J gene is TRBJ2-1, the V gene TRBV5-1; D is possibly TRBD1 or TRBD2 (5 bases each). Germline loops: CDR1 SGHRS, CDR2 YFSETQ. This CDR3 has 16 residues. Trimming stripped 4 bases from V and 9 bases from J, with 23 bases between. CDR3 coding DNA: TGCGCCAGCAGCCCGGGGTGGGGGTTGCACATCGTTGAGCAGTTCTTC. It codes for CASSPGWGLHIVEQFF. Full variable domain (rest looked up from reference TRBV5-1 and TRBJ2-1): KAGVTQTPRYLIKTRGQQVTLSCSPISGHRSVSWYQQTPGQGLQFLFEYFSETQRNKGNFPGRFSGRQFSNSRSEMNVSTLELGDSALYLCASSPGWGLHIVEQFFGPGTRLTVL.

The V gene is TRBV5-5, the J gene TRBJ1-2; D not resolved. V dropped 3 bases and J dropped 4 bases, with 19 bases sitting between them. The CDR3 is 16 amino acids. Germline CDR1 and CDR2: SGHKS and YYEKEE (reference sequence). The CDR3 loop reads CASSSTLGWPGYGYTF. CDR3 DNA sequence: TGTGCCAGCAGCTCAACCCTAGGGTGGCCTGGCTATGGCTACACCTTC. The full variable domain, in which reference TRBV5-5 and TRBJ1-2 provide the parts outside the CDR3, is DAGVTQSPTHLIKTRGQQVTLRCSPISGHKSVSWYQQVLGQGPQFIFQYYEKEERGRGNFPDRFSARQFPNYSSELNVNALLLGDSALYLCASSSTLGWPGYGYTFGSGTRLTVV.

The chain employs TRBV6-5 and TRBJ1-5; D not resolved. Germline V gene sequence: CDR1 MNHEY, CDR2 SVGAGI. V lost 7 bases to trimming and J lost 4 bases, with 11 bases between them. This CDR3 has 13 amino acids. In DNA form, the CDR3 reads TGTGCCAGCACCTGGGGAAGGAATCAGCCCCAGCATTTT. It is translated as CASTWGRNQPQHF.

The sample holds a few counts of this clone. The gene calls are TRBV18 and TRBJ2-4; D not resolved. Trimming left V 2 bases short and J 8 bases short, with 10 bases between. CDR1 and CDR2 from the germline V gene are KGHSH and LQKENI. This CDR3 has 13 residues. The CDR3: CASSPTGFDIQYF. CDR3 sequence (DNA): TGTGCCAGCTCACCAACCGGTTTCGACATTCAGTACTTC.

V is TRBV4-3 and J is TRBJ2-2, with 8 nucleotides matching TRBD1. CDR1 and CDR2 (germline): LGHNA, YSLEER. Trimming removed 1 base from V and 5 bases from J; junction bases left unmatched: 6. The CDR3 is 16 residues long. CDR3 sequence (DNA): TGCGCCAGCAGCCAAGCGGCCCAGGGGGCGACCGGGGAGCTGTTTTTT. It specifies CASSQAAQGATGELFF.

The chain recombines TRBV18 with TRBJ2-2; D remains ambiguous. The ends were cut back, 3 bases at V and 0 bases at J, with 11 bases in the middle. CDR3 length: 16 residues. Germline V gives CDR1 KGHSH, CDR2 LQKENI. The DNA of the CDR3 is TGTGCCAGCTCACCTACCCAGGTTTCGAACACCGGGGAGCTGTTTTTT. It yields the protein CASSPTQVSNTGELFF. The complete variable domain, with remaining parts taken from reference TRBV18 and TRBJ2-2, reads NAGVMQNPRHLVRRRGQEARLRCSPMKGHSHVYWYRQLPEEGLKFMVYLQKENIIDESGMPKERFSAEFPKEGPSILRIQQVVRGDSAAYFCASSPTQVSNTGELFFGEGSRLTVL.

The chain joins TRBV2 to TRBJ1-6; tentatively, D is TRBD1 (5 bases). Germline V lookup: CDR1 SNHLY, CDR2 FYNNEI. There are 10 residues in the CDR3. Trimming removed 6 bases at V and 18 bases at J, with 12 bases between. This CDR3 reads CASREGRHHF. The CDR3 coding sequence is TGTGCCAGCAGGGAGGGGCGACACCACTTT.

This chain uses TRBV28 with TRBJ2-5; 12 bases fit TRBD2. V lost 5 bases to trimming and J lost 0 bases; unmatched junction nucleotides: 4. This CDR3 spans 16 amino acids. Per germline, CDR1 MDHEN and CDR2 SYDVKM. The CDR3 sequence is CASSIGLAGYQETQYF. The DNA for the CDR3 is TGTGCCAGCAGTATCGGACTAGCGGGGTACCAAGAGACCCAGTACTTC.

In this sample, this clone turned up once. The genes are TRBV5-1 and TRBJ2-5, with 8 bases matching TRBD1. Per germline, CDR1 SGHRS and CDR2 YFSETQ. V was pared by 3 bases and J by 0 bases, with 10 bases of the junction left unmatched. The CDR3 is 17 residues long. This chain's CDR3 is CASSSGTGIFNQETQYF. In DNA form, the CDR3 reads TGCGCCAGCAGCTCCGGGACAGGCATCTTTAACCAAGAGACCCAGTACTTC.

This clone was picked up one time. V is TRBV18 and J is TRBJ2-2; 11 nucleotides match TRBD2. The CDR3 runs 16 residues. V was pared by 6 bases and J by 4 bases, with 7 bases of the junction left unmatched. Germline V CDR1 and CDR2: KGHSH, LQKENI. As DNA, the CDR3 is TGTGCCAGCTCGTTAACTAGCGGGGGATCCACCGGGGAGCTGTTTTTT. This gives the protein CASSLTSGGSTGELFF.

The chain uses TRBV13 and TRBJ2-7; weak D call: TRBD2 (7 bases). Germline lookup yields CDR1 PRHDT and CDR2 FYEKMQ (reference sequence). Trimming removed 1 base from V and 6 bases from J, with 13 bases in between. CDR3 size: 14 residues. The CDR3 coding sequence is TGTGCCAGCAGCTTAGAACCGGGGGGCGGCGAGCAGTACTTC. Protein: CASSLEPGGGEQYF. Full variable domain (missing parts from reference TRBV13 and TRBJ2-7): AAGVIQSPRHLIKEKRETATLKCYPIPRHDTVYWYQQGPGQDPQFLISFYEKMQSDKGSIPDRFSAQQFSDYHSELNMSSLELGDSALYFCASSLEPGGGEQYFGPGTRLTVT.

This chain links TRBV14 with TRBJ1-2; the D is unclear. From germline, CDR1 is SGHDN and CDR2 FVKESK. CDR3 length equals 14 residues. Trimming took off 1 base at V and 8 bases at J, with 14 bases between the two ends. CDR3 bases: TGTGCCAGCAGCCAAGTCCTTACCCCTTCCGGCTACACCTTC. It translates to CASSQVLTPSGYTF.

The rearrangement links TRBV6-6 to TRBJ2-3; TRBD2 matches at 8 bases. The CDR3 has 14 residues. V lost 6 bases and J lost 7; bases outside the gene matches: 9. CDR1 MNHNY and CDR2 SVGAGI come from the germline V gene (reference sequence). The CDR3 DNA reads TGTGCCAGCAGCGCTGGAGCGGGGGCAAATACGCAGTATTTT. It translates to CASSAGAGANTQYF.

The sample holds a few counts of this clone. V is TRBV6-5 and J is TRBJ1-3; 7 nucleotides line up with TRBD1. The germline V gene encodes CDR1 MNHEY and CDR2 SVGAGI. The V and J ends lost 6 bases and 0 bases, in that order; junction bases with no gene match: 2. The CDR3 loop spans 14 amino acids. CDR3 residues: CASRDRSSGNTIYF. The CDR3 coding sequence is TGTGCCAGCAGGGACAGGAGCTCTGGAAACACCATATATTTT.

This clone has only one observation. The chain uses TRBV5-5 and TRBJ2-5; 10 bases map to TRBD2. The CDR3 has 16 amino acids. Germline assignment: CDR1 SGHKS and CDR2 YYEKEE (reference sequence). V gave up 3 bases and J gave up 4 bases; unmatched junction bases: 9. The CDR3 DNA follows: TGTGCCAGCAGCTATAATCAGCGGGGGGGCGCAGAGACCCAGTACTTC. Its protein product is CASSYNQRGGAETQYF.

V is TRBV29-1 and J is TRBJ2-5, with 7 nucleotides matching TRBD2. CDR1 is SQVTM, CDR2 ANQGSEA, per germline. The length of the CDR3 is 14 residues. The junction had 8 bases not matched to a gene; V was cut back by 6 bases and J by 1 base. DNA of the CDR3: TGCAGCGTCGTCCCTGGGGGGGTCCAAGAGACCCAGTACTTC. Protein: CSVVPGGVQETQYF.

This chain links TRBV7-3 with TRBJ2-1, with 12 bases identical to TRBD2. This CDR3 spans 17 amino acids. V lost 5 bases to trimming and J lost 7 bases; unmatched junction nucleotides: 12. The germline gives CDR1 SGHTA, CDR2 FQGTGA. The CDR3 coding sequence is TGTGCCAGCAGCCTCAGGGGACCTACTAGCGGGGGGAATGAGCAGTTCTTC. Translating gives CASSLRGPTSGGNEQFF. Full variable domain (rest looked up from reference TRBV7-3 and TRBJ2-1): GAGVSQTPSNKVTEKGKYVELRCDPISGHTALYWYRQSLGQGPEFLIYFQGTGAADDSGLPNDRFFAVRPEGSVSTLKIQRTERGDSAVYLCASSLRGPTSGGNEQFFGPGTRLTVL.

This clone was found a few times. CDR3 amino acids: CASSQDLKGQGRGNEKLFF. The DNA of the CDR3 is TGCGCCAGCAGCCAAGACCTGAAGGGACAGGGACGGGGAAATGAAAAACTGTTTTTT. J is TRBJ1-4 and V is TRBV4-3; 9 bases are shared with TRBD1. CDR1 and CDR2 from the germline V gene are LGHNA and YSLEER. This CDR3 comprises 19 residues. With V trimmed by 0 bases and J by 5 bases, 13 bases remained unmatched.